A selection of T cell receptor beta chains follows, all from one sample in a study of CD8 T cells in ankylosing spondylitis. TCRdb passed the 5' RACE reads through MiXCR, listing each CDR3 protein once. The table lists roughly 180,000 distinct CDR3 sequences, around a tenth of them singletons. Sequenced sample: blood, either unsorted or a sorted T cell fraction (not recorded which). These receptor sequences come from a female donor with ankylosing spondylitis or in good health (not recorded which). CDR3s include the opening cysteine and the closing phenylalanine or tryptophan. Fields, in order: CDR3 length, V gene, D gene, J gene, clone size, CDR3 DNA, CDR3 protein. A D gene is named only where the DNA matches it firmly. Not all rows give a size; the values are once, few, many and, for expanded clones, a class.

>10|TRBV20-1|.|TRBJ2-4|.
TGCAGTGTGGGGTCAAACATTCAGTACTTC
CSVGSNIQYF
>14|TRBV12-3/TRBV12-4|.|TRBJ2-7|few
TGTGCCAGCAGCCCTCCGGGACAACCCGCCGAGCAGTACTTC
CASSPPGQPAEQYF
>16|TRBV28|TRBD2|TRBJ2-7|.
TGTGCCAGCAGTTTAGAGGGAGGGCGGGAGACTGACGAGCAGTACTTC
CASSLEGGRETDEQYF
>15|TRBV7-9|TRBD1|TRBJ2-7|many
TGTGCCAGCAGCCCGGGACAGGGTATGACCTACGAGCAGTACTTC
CASSPGQGMTYEQYF
>15|TRBV7-2|.|TRBJ2-3|many
TGTGCCAGCAGCAAGGGGGGGACTAGCACAGATACGCAGTATTTT
CASSKGGTSTDTQYF
>13|TRBV24-1|.|TRBJ2-1|few
TGTGCCACCAGTGAGGCCATCTACAATGAGCAGTTCTTC
CATSEAIYNEQFF
>14|TRBV14|.|TRBJ2-5|.
TGTGCCAGCAGCCAAACGGAAAGAGGAGAGACCCAGTACTTC
CASSQTERGETQYF
>12|TRBV2|.|TRBJ2-5|.
TGTGCCAGCAATGACGGACCAGAGACCCAGTACTTC
CASNDGPETQYF
>12|TRBV15|.|TRBJ1-5|few
TGTGCCACCAAAGCGGGTGGCCAGCCCCAGCATTTT
CATKAGGQPQHF
>15|TRBV3-1|TRBD2|TRBJ2-3|few
TGTGCCAGCAGCCCGGGACTAGCGGGTATAGATACGCAGTATTTT
CASSPGLAGIDTQYF
>13|TRBV29-1|TRBD2|TRBJ2-2|many
TGCAGCGTTGGGGAGGGGAACACCGGGGAGCTGTTTTTT
CSVGEGNTGELFF
>14|TRBV28|.|TRBJ1-1|.
TGTGCCAGCAGCCTGCCTCGGGGGGCCACTGAAGCTTTCTTT
CASSLPRGATEAFF
>16|TRBV4-3|TRBD2|TRBJ2-1|.
TGCGCCAGCAGCCAAGATCTGGCTAGCGGGAGCGATGAGCAGTTCTTC
CASSQDLASGSDEQFF